This TCR beta chain was documented in a study of blood T cell repertoires in COVID-19. Study at large: The origin of the acute and convalescent COVID-19 samples was the United States, Italy and Spain. In each case, the material was cDNA or gDNA derived from T cells, B-cell-depleted T cells, or PBMCs.

Per the study methods: From reference gene primer amplification, estimates of nucleated cell counts were derived. TCRdb keeps only in-frame clones here, not all; method: immunoSEQ multiplex PCR. D and trimming were read from the DNA, whereas the V and J calls and clone size are those reported in that table. The top ten clones hold about 1.8% of a sample with roughly 100,000 clones, approximately 86% of them seen once. Trimming cost V 5 bases and J 6 bases; bases outside gene matches: 2. The CDR3 extends over 12 amino acids. Germline CDR1 reads SGHVS; CDR2 reads FQNEAQ. The rearrangement joins TRBV7-8 to TRBJ2-3, with 7 positions matching TRBD1. The origin of this receptor is a man at least 80 years old with acute or convalescent COVID-19. Sequencing input: peripheral blood. The CDR3 nucleotides are TGTGCCAGCAGCCCCAGGGGGGATACGCAGTATTTT. It specifies CASSPRGDTQYF. The complete variable domain, with remaining parts taken from reference TRBV7-8 and TRBJ2-3, reads GAGVSQSPRYKVAKRGQDVALRCDPISGHVSLFWYQQALGQGPEFLTYFQNEAQLDKSGLPSDRFFAERPEGSVSTLKIQRTQQEDSAVYLCASSPRGDTQYFGPGTRLTVL.